This T cell receptor beta chain was captured in a study of cytomegalovirus exposure and HLA in healthy donors. Study-wide findings and caveats: A link between a missense DCLRE1C variant and TCR beta V- and J-gene trimming emerged from a later analysis.

This clone turned up a few times. Its antigen is currently unknown. The PCR used 60 Vbeta and 13 Jbeta primers. Produced via immunoSEQ multiplex PCR; TCRdb's table is partial and in-frame only. The profile shows over 110,000 clones, approximately 80% of them singletons. This CDR3 is built from 16 residues. Per germline, CDR1 SSHAT and CDR2 FNYEAQ (reference sequence). Trimming took 5 bases from V and 3 from J; bases not matched to a gene: 7. The chain employs TRBV7-7 and TRBJ2-5; TRBD2 agrees at 12 bases. The specimen was PBMCs. This TCR came from a male donor in good health and CMV-seronegative. CDR3 bases: TGTGCCAGCAGCCCCCGGACTAGCGGGATGGAAGAGACCCAGTACTTC. Translating it yields CASSPRTSGMEETQYF. The variable domain in full, completed from reference TRBV7-7 and TRBJ2-5, reads GAGVSQSPRYKVTKRGQDVTLRCDPISSHATLYWYQQALGQGPEFLTYFNYEAQPDKSGLPSDRFSAERPEGSISTLTIQRTEQRDSAMYRCASSPRTSGMEETQYFGPGTRLLVL.